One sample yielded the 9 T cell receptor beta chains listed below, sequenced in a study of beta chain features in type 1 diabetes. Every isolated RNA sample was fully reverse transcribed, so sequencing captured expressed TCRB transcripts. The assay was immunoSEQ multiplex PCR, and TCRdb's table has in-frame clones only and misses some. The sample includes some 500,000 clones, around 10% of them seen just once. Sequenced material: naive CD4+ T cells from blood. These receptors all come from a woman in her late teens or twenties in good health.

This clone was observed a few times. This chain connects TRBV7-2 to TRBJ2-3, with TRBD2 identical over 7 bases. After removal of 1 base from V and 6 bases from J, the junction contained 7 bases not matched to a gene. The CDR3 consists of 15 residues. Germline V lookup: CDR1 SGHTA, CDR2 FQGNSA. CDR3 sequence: CASSLEGLRVDTQYF. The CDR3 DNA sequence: TGTGCCAGCAGCTTAGAGGGACTACGTGTGGATACGCAGTATTTT.

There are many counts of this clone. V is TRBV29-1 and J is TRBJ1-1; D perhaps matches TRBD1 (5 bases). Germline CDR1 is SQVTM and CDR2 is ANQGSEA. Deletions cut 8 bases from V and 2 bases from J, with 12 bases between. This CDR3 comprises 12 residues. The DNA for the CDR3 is TGCAGCACGACAGAAACTAACACTGAAGCTTTCTTT. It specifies CSTTETNTEAFF.

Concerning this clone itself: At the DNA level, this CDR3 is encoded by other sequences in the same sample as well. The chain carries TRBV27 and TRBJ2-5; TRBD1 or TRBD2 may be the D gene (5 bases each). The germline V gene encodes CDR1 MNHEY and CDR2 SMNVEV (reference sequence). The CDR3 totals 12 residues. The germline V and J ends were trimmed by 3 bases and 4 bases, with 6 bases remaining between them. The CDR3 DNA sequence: TGTGCCAGCAGTTTGAGGGGAGAGACCCAGTACTTC. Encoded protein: CASSLRGETQYF.

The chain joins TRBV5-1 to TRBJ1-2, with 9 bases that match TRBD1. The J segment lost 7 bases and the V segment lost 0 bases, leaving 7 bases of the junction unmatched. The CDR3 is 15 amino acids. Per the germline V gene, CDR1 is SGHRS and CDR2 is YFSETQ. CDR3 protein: CASSLAPGQGGGYTF. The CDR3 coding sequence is TGCGCCAGCAGCTTGGCGCCGGGACAGGGAGGTGGCTACACCTTC.

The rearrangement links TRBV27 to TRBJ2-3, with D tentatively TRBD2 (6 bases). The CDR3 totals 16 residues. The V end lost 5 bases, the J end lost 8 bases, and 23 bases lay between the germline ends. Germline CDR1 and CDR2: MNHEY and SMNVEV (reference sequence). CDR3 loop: CASSPPGLGPAGTQYF. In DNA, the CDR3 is TGTGCCAGCAGTCCTCCGGGACTGGGCCCCGCTGGTACGCAGTATTTT.

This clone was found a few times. CDR3 nucleotide sequence: TGTGCCAGCAGCGACTCGGTGGCAGCGCTACATGTCGAGCAGTACTTC. As protein: CASSDSVAALHVEQYF. V gene TRBV5-4 combines with J gene TRBJ2-7; D is unresolved. There are 16 residues in the CDR3. Germline CDR1 SGHNT, CDR2 YYREEE (reference sequence). V lost 4 bases, J lost 6 bases, and 23 bases lay in between.

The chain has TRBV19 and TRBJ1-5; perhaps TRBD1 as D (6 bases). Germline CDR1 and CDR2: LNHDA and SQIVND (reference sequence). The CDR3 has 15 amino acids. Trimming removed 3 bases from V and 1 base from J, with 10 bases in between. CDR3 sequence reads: CASSMQGRSNQPQHF. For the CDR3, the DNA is TGTGCCAGTAGTATGCAGGGGCGCAGCAATCAGCCCCAGCATTTT.

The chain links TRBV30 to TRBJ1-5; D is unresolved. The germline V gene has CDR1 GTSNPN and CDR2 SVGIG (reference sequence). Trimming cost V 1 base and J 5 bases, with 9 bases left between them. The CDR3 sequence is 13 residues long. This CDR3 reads CAWSERTHQPQHF. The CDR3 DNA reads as TGTGCCTGGAGTGAGAGGACCCATCAGCCCCAGCATTTT.

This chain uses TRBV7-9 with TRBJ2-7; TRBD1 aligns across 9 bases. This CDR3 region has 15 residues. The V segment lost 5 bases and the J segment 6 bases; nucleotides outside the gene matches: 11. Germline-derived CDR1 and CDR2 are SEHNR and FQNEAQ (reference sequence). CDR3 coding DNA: TGTGCCAGCAGCCCCTCCGGGACAGGGAACCGCGAGCAGTACTTC. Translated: CASSPSGTGNREQYF. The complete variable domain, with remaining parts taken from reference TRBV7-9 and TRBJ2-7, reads DTGVSQNPRHKITKRGQNVTFRCDPISEHNRLYWYRQTLGQGPEFLTYFQNEAQLEKSRLLSDRFSAERPKGSFSTLEIQRTEQGDSAMYLCASSPSGTGNREQYFGPGTRLTVT.